The clone carrying this TCR beta chain was observed a handful of times. This CDR3 has 15 amino acids. Losses at the gene ends were 4 bases for V and 6 bases for J; bases not matched to a gene: 7. CDR1 and CDR2 from the germline V gene are MNHEY and SVGAGI. This sample is drawn from a study of blood T cell repertoires in COVID-19. Here immunoSEQ multiplex PCR was the method, and the copy in TCRdb shows in-frame clones only, minus some. The sample yields approximately 330,000 clones, roughly 89% seen once. Input material: peripheral blood. This clonotype originated in a man aged 25-45 years with COVID-19, enrolled during active disease. V and J are TRBV6-5 and TRBJ2-2; TRBD1 agrees at 8 bases. The CDR3 sequence is CASSSRGTGAGELFF. The CDR3 bases are TGTGCCAGCAGTTCTCGCGGGACAGGTGCCGGGGAGCTGTTTTTT.